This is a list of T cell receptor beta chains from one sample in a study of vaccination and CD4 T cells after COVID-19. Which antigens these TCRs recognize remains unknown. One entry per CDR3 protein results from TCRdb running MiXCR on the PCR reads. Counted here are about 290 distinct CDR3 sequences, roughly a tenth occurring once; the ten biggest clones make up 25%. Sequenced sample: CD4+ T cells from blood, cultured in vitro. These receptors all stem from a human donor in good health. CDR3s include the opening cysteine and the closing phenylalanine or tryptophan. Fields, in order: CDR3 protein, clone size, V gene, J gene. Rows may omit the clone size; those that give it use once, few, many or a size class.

CDR3 protein: CSARDGGVQETQYF; clone size: large; V gene: TRBV20-1; J gene: TRBJ2-5
CDR3 protein: CASSQEPMNTEAFF; clone size: large; V gene: TRBV4-3; J gene: TRBJ1-1
CDR3 protein: CASSSAPSGQGDEQYF; clone size: large; V gene: TRBV5-1; J gene: TRBJ2-7
CDR3 protein: CASSDRIQPQHF; clone size: large; V gene: TRBV6-2/TRBV6-3; J gene: TRBJ1-5
CDR3 protein: CASSQRAAAYSGEKLFF; clone size: few; V gene: TRBV18; J gene: TRBJ1-4
CDR3 protein: CASRHSLDRAVNTGELFF; clone size: medium-sized; V gene: TRBV12-3/TRBV12-4; J gene: TRBJ2-2
CDR3 protein: CASSVGAGPLYEQYF; clone size: medium-sized; V gene: TRBV9; J gene: TRBJ2-7
CDR3 protein: CASSPWTGGRWNNSPLHF; clone size: few; V gene: TRBV18; J gene: TRBJ1-6
CDR3 protein: CASSVKGDTEAFF; clone size: -; V gene: TRBV7-8; J gene: TRBJ1-1
CDR3 protein: CASSLIRQGRSPLHF; clone size: large; V gene: TRBV5-8; J gene: TRBJ1-6
CDR3 protein: CASSFKQGPPTDTQYF; clone size: large; V gene: TRBV5-1; J gene: TRBJ2-3
CDR3 protein: CASRDWTEQYF; clone size: large; V gene: TRBV10-2; J gene: TRBJ2-7
CDR3 protein: CASSFREGAANEQFF; clone size: -; V gene: TRBV7-8; J gene: TRBJ2-1
CDR3 protein: CASSLSEGYTF; clone size: large; V gene: TRBV28; J gene: TRBJ1-2
CDR3 protein: CASSLVGTGELFF; clone size: large; V gene: TRBV6-1; J gene: TRBJ2-2
CDR3 protein: CASSLGGRATGELFF; clone size: medium-sized; V gene: TRBV27; J gene: TRBJ2-2
CDR3 protein: CASSQYRENTEAFF; clone size: medium-sized; V gene: TRBV16; J gene: TRBJ1-1
CDR3 protein: CASTQTGWSYNEQFF; clone size: large; V gene: TRBV10-2; J gene: TRBJ2-1
CDR3 protein: CSTREVEKLFF; clone size: large; V gene: TRBV20-1; J gene: TRBJ1-4
CDR3 protein: CASSLSDSRQYEQYF; clone size: -; V gene: TRBV18; J gene: TRBJ2-7
CDR3 protein: CASSLPTGGIMETQYF; clone size: large; V gene: TRBV5-8; J gene: TRBJ2-5
CDR3 protein: CATSDGQGGEKLFF; clone size: large; V gene: TRBV15; J gene: TRBJ1-4
CDR3 protein: CASSQPGLAGGHRPDTQYF; clone size: large; V gene: TRBV4-1; J gene: TRBJ2-3
CDR3 protein: CASSYEAGTSYNSPLHF; clone size: large; V gene: TRBV6-2/TRBV6-3; J gene: TRBJ1-6
CDR3 protein: CASSPSPTGHNTEAFF; clone size: large; V gene: TRBV18; J gene: TRBJ1-1
CDR3 protein: CASSSPTEFSQPQHF; clone size: large; V gene: TRBV12-3/TRBV12-4; J gene: TRBJ1-5